One sample yielded the 30 T cell receptor beta chains listed below, sequenced in a study of cytomegalovirus exposure and HLA in healthy donors. This table comes from immunoSEQ multiplex PCR, and its TCRdb copy is limited to in-frame clones, with some not included. The table has around 170,000 clones, more than 70% seen once; the top ten hold approximately 3%. Sequenced input: PBMCs. Receptors were obtained from a man between 18 and 35 years old in good health and CMV-seronegative.

J is TRBJ2-7 and V is TRBV28, with 8 positions matching TRBD2. CDR3 size: 13 residues. Per germline, CDR1 MDHEN and CDR2 SYDVKM. Unmatched junction bases numbered 6, after V lost 6 bases and J lost 5 bases. The CDR3: CASRKWREDEQYF. Written as DNA, the CDR3 is TGTGCCAGCAGAAAGTGGCGGGAGGACGAGCAGTACTTC.

This rearrangement joins TRBV6-5 to TRBJ2-1; unclear D gene. Germline V lookup: CDR1 MNHEY, CDR2 SVGAGI. Trimming pared 4 bases from V and 3 bases from J, leaving 7 bases between. CDR3 length equals 13 residues. The CDR3 spells CASSLRNYNEQFF. CDR3 bases: TGTGCCAGCAGTTTGCGAAACTACAATGAGCAGTTCTTC.

This chain uses TRBV28 with TRBJ2-1; 11 nucleotides line up with TRBD2. This CDR3 is 15 amino acids long. Germline V CDR1 and CDR2: MDHEN, SYDVKM. Trimming took 6 bases from V and 4 from J; bases not matched to a gene: 5. CDR3 amino acids: CASRPLAGGYNEQFF. Written as DNA, the CDR3 is TGTGCCAGCAGACCTTTAGCGGGAGGGTACAATGAGCAGTTCTTC.

The V call is TRBV28, the J call TRBJ2-6; TRBD1 is a possible D gene (5 bases). Germline loops: CDR1 MDHEN, CDR2 SYDVKM. The CDR3 runs 16 residues. The V gene lost 5 bases and the J gene lost 0 bases, with 11 bases spanning the gap. CDR3 nucleotides: TGTGCCAGCAGTCCACCAGGGTTCTCTGGGGCCAACGTCCTGACTTTC. It specifies CASSPPGFSGANVLTF.

The CDR3 sequence is CASSPPTGWVKTDTQYF. CDR3 DNA: TGTGCCAGTAGTCCTCCAACGGGTTGGGTGAAGACAGATACGCAGTATTTT. This sequence joins TRBV19 and TRBJ2-3; D call uncertain. Germline V lookup: CDR1 LNHDA, CDR2 SQIVND (reference sequence). V was cut by 5 bases and J by 3 bases, with 21 bases left in between. The CDR3 length is 17 residues.

The chain joins TRBV7-8 to TRBJ2-2, with TRBD2 identical over 9 bases. The CDR3 sequence is 15 residues long. V was clipped by 6 bases and J by 6 bases; unmatched bases: 8. Looked up from germline, CDR1 is SGHVS and CDR2 is FQNEAQ. The CDR3 sequence: CASRSSGKVSGELFF. The CDR3 bases are TGTGCCAGCAGGTCTAGCGGGAAGGTCTCCGGGGAGCTGTTTTTT. Full variable domain (rest looked up from reference TRBV7-8 and TRBJ2-2): GAGVSQSPRYKVAKRGQDVALRCDPISGHVSLFWYQQALGQGPEFLTYFQNEAQLDKSGLPSDRFFAERPEGSVSTLKIQRTQQEDSAVYLCASRSSGKVSGELFFGEGSRLTVL.

This sequence joins TRBV7-2 and TRBJ1-3; 8 bases line up with TRBD1. The junction had 13 bases not matched to a gene; V was cut back by 4 bases and J by 5 bases. Per the germline V gene, CDR1 is SGHTA and CDR2 is FQGNSA. This CDR3 has 17 amino acids. DNA of the CDR3: TGTGCCAGCAGCTCCGGACAGGGCGATAATGCTCGAAACACCATATATTTT. Protein sequence: CASSSGQGDNARNTIYF.

The chain has TRBV6-5 and TRBJ1-2; D not resolved. The CDR3 is made up of 15 amino acids. The V end lost 5 bases, the J end lost 4 bases, and 17 bases lay between the germline ends. In germline, CDR1 is MNHEY, CDR2 SVGAGI. In DNA form, the CDR3 reads TGTGCCAGCAGTCACCCCAGAACGTCCCTCTATGGCTACACCTTC. Protein sequence: CASSHPRTSLYGYTF.

The chain carries TRBV6-5 and TRBJ1-2, with D uncertain. V lost 0 bases and J lost 4, with 12 bases in between. The CDR3 runs 15 residues. CDR1 and CDR2 from the germline V gene are MNHEY and SVGAGI. The CDR3 DNA reads TGTGCCAGCAGTTACTCGTCGGGGTTGGGCTATGGCTACACCTTC. Translating it yields CASSYSSGLGYGYTF.

This rearrangement joins TRBV18 to TRBJ1-1, with a weak D call TRBD1 (6 bases). Trimming pared 3 bases from V and 3 bases from J, leaving 11 bases between. Germline-derived CDR1 and CDR2 are KGHSH and LQKENI. This CDR3 is 14 amino acids long. DNA of the CDR3: TGTGCCAGCTCACCGGGGGCTTCGGACACTGAAGCTTTCTTT. This sequence encodes CASSPGASDTEAFF.

This chain connects TRBV27 to TRBJ2-5, with 12 bases matching TRBD2. This CDR3 has 16 residues. Germline lookup yields CDR1 MNHEY and CDR2 SMNVEV (reference sequence). After removal of 5 bases from V and 5 bases from J, the junction contained 9 bases not matched to a gene. CDR3 DNA: TGTGCCAGCAGTCTCATACTAGCGGGGGGTTCGGAGACCCAGTACTTC. Encoded protein: CASSLILAGGSETQYF.

V is TRBV27 and J is TRBJ1-1; a possible D gene is TRBD1 (6 bases). V was trimmed by 8 bases and J by 1 base, leaving 17 bases between them. Germline values: CDR1 MNHEY, CDR2 SMNVEV (reference sequence). The CDR3 is 15 amino acids. CDR3 region: CASRLGGGQNTEAFF. The CDR3 DNA reads as TGTGCCAGCCGATTAGGGGGGGGGCAGAACACTGAAGCTTTCTTT.

This clone was seen just once. The chain carries TRBV27 and TRBJ2-1; no clear D gene. The germline gives CDR1 MNHEY, CDR2 SMNVEV (reference sequence). V was trimmed by 0 bases and J by 1 base, leaving 7 bases between them. The CDR3 is 15 residues long. DNA of the CDR3: TGTGCCAGCAGTTTATCGCAGGATTCCTACAATGAGCAGTTCTTC. Its protein product is CASSLSQDSYNEQFF.

V and J are TRBV25-1 and TRBJ2-1; 9 bases line up with TRBD1. The CDR3 has 15 amino acids. Germline V gene sequence: CDR1 MGHDK, CDR2 SYGVNS. Trimming cost V 6 bases and J 6 bases; bases outside gene matches: 9. This chain's CDR3 is CASSRGQGTLNEQFF. The CDR3 nucleotides are TGTGCCAGCAGCCGAGGACAGGGGACTCTCAATGAGCAGTTCTTC.

The V call is TRBV11-2, the J call TRBJ2-7; 8 bases are a match to TRBD1. The V segment lost 5 bases and the J segment 3 bases; nucleotides outside the gene matches: 9. This CDR3 contains 15 residues. Germline loops: CDR1 SGHAT, CDR2 FQNNGV. The CDR3 protein is CASSPRQGRFYEQYF. The CDR3 coding sequence is TGTGCCAGCAGCCCTAGACAGGGGAGGTTCTACGAGCAGTACTTC.

J is TRBJ1-6 and V is TRBV5-4; D gene unclear. The V end lost 7 bases, the J end lost 4 bases, and 18 bases lay between the germline ends. CDR1 and CDR2 (germline): SGHNT, YYREEE (reference sequence). The CDR3 runs to 16 residues. CDR3 bases: TGTGCCAGCCACCTGGGCACAGAGCATTATAATTCACCCCTCCACTTT. Translated, it gives CASHLGTEHYNSPLHF.

This chain uses TRBV6-1 with TRBJ2-1; tentative D call: TRBD2 (6 bases). CDR1 is MNHNS, CDR2 SASEGT, per germline. Trimming pared 2 bases from V and 5 bases from J, leaving 10 bases between. The CDR3 has 14 amino acids. Here the CDR3 DNA reads TGTGCCAGCAGTGAACTGACGGGAGACAATGAGCAGTTCTTC. It is translated as CASSELTGDNEQFF.

The V gene is TRBV4-3, the J gene TRBJ2-1, with 13 bases matching TRBD2. Germline V gives CDR1 LGHNA, CDR2 YSLEER. V gave up 5 bases and J gave up 8 bases; unmatched junction bases: 9. CDR3 length equals 16 residues. The CDR3 sequence is CASSTWTSGSIHEQFF. The CDR3 DNA sequence: TGCGCCAGCAGCACATGGACTAGCGGGAGCATACATGAGCAGTTCTTC.

The genes are TRBV7-2 and TRBJ2-1, with 10 nucleotides matching TRBD2. With 1 base clipped from V and 6 bases from J, the junction kept 3 bases outside the gene matches. The CDR3 extends over 15 amino acids. The germline CDR1 and CDR2 sequences are SGHTA and FQGNSA. The CDR3 nucleotides read TGTGCCAGCAGCTTAGATCGGACTAGCGGCAATGAGCAGTTCTTC. Amino acid sequence: CASSLDRTSGNEQFF.

This chain links TRBV10-3 with TRBJ1-6; 10 positions match TRBD1. The CDR3 has 19 residues. The ends lost 0 bases at V and 9 bases at J; junction bases unmatched: 14. Germline V gives CDR1 ENHRY, CDR2 SYGVKD. The CDR3 bases are TGTGCCATCAGTGAGTCCCCCATTCGACAGGGGGCAACGGGTTCACCCCTCCACTTT. Its translation is CAISESPIRQGATGSPLHF.

The rearrangement uses TRBV4-1 and TRBJ2-3; the D is unclear. The CDR3 covers 16 residues. Deletions cut 4 bases from V and 1 base from J, with 15 bases between. Germline loops: CDR1 MGHRA, CDR2 YSYEKL. CDR3 sequence: CASSPPSPGGTDTQYF. The CDR3 DNA is TGCGCCAGCAGCCCCCCATCCCCAGGTGGCACAGATACGCAGTATTTT.

J is TRBJ2-1 and V is TRBV27, with TRBD2 identical over 11 bases. Germline V lookup: CDR1 MNHEY, CDR2 SMNVEV (reference sequence). This CDR3 has 16 residues. J gave up 6 bases and V 2 bases, and 6 bases lay outside the gene matches. Here the CDR3 reads CASSLRRLAGGNEQFF. CDR3 in DNA: TGTGCCAGCAGTTTACGTCGCCTAGCGGGAGGCAATGAGCAGTTCTTC.

This chain joins TRBV5-1 and TRBJ2-3; possible D gene TRBD2, 7 bases. In germline, CDR1 is SGHRS, CDR2 YFSETQ. CDR3 length: 16 amino acids. The V and J ends lost 5 bases and 11 bases respectively, with 27 bases between them. CDR3 DNA sequence: TGCGCCAGCAGGCAAGGGGGGGAGCCCTCGACGATGGGGCAGTATTTT. It codes for CASRQGGEPSTMGQYF.

The chain joins TRBV28 to TRBJ2-2; D gene uncertain. This CDR3 is built from 13 residues. The V and J ends lost 2 bases and 7 bases respectively, with 8 bases between them. CDR1 MDHEN and CDR2 SYDVKM come from the germline V gene. The DNA for the CDR3 is TGTGCCAGCAGTTTAAAGGAGTACGGGGAGCTGTTTTTT. Translation: CASSLKEYGELFF.

Comment on this clone: A junction boundary mismatches the germline segment, possibly from a read error. CDR3 sequence reads: CASSRGTSGSGETQYF. The CDR3 region has the DNA TGTGCTAGCAGCCGTGGGACTAGCGGGAGCGGAGAGACCCAGTACTTC. The chain recombines TRBV7-7 with TRBJ2-5; TRBD2 matches 14 bases. CDR3 size: 16 residues. The germline CDR1 and CDR2 sequences are SSHAT and FNYEAQ (reference sequence).

The genes are TRBV5-1 and TRBJ2-1, with TRBD2 as a possible D gene (5 bases). This CDR3 contains 11 residues. Germline values: CDR1 SGHRS, CDR2 YFSETQ. V was shortened by 6 bases and J by 9 bases, with 10 bases between the two germline ends. The CDR3 here is CASTLEAEQFF. CDR3 bases: TGCGCCAGCACCCTGGAGGCTGAGCAGTTCTTC.

This clone was detected only once. The chain is built from TRBV19 and TRBJ1-5; 7 bases line up with TRBD1. The CDR3 length is 16 residues. The V and J ends lost 1 base and 3 bases, in that order; junction bases with no gene match: 6. CDR1 LNHDA and CDR2 SQIVND come from the germline V gene (reference sequence). The CDR3 protein is CASSIGTGAPNQPQHF. The DNA for the CDR3 is TGTGCCAGTAGTATAGGCACAGGGGCTCCCAATCAGCCCCAGCATTTT.

DNA for the CDR3: TGCGCCACCTCGACTAGCGGGGGCACAGATACGCAGTATTTT. Residues: CATSTSGGTDTQYF. This chain links TRBV10-2 with TRBJ2-3, with 11 bases aligning to TRBD2. Germline CDR1 is WSHSY and CDR2 is SAAADI. CDR3 length: 14 amino acids. The junction had 4 bases not matched to a gene; V was cut back by 10 bases and J by 1 base.

The genes are TRBV7-6 and TRBJ2-5; no definite D call. Germline V gene data show CDR1 as SGHVS and CDR2 as FNYEAQ. Trimming left V 2 bases short and J 1 base short, with 5 bases between. The CDR3 covers 13 residues. The CDR3 protein is CASSLFLQETQYF. As DNA, the CDR3 is TGTGCCAGCAGCTTATTCCTCCAAGAGACCCAGTACTTC.

CDR3 amino acids: CASSEMTSSSYNSPLHF. CDR3 bases: TGTGCCAGCAGTGAAATGACATCGAGCTCCTATAATTCACCCCTCCACTTT. The chain recombines TRBV6-1 with TRBJ1-6; D call uncertain. The length of the CDR3 is 17 residues. The V end was cut by 2 bases, the J end by 0 bases, with 11 bases between. CDR1 MNHNS and CDR2 SASEGT come from the germline V gene.